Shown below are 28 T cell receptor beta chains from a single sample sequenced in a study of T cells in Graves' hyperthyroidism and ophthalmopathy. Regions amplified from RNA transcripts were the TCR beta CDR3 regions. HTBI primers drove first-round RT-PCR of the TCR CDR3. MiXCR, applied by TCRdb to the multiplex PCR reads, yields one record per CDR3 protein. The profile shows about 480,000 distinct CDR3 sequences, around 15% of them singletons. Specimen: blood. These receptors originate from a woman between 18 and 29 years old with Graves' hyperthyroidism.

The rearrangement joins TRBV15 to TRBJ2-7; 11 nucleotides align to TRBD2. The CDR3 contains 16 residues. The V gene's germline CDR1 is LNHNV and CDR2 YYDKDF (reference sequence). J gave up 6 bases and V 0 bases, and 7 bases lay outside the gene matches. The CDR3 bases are TGTGCCACCAGCAGAGATGCGACTAGCGGGATATTCGAGCAGTACTTC. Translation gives CATSRDATSGIFEQYF.

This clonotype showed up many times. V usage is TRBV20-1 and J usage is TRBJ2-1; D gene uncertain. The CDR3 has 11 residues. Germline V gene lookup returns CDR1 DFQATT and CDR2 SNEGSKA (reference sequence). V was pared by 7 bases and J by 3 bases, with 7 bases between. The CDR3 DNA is TGCAGTGTCCAGAGCTACAATGAGCAGTTCTTC. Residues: CSVQSYNEQFF.

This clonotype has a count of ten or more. Here the CDR3 reads CASHRDRGINTEAFF. The CDR3 nucleotides are TGCGCCAGCCATAGGGACAGGGGTATAAACACTGAAGCTTTCTTT. The V and J genes are TRBV5-1 and TRBJ1-1, with 10 bases fitting TRBD1. Per the germline V gene, CDR1 is SGHRS and CDR2 is YFSETQ. The CDR3 is made up of 15 amino acids. J gave up 2 bases and V 7 bases, and 8 bases lay outside the gene matches.

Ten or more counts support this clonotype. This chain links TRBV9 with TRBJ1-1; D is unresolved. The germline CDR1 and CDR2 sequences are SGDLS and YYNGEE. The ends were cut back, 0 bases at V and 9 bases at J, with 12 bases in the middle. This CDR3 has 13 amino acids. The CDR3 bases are TGTGCCAGCAGCGTAGCAACCGGTACCAAAGCTTTCTTT. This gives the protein CASSVATGTKAFF.

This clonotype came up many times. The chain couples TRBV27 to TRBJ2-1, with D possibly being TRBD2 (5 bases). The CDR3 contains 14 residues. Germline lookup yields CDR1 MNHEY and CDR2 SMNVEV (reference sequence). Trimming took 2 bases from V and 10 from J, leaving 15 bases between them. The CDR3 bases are TGTGCCAGCAGTTTAGCGCACCCCTCGGGAGAGCAGTTCTTC. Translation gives CASSLAHPSGEQFF.

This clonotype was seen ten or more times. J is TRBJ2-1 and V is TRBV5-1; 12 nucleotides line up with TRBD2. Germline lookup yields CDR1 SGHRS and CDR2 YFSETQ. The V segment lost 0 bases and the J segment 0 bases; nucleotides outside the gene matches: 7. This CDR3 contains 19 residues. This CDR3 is CASSLAIATSGSSYNEQFF. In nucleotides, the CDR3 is TGCGCCAGCAGCTTGGCCATCGCGACTAGCGGGAGCTCCTACAATGAGCAGTTCTTC.

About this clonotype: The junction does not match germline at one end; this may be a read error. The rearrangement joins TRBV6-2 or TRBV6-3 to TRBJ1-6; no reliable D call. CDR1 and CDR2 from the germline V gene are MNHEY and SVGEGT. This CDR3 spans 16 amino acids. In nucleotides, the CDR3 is TGTGCCTGCAGTGGCATGGGAGGTTTGGGATATTCACCCCTCCACTTT. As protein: CACSGMGGLGYSPLHF.

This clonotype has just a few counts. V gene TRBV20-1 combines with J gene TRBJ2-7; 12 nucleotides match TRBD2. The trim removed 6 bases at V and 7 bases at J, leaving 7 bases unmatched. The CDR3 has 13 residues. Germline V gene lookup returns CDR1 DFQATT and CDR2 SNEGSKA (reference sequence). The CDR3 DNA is TGCAGTGCCCCGACTAGCGGGAGTGGAGAGCAGTACTTC. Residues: CSAPTSGSGEQYF.

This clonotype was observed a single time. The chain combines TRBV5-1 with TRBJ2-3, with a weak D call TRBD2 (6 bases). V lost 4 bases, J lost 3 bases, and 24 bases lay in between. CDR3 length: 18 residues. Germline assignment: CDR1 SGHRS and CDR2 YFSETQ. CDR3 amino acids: CASSRVPQGSGSTDTQYF. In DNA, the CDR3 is TGCGCCAGCAGCCGGGTACCGCAGGGCAGCGGGTCGACAGATACGCAGTATTTT.

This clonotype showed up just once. In DNA form, the CDR3 reads TGTGCCAGCAGTTCGGAGGTTGAGCAGTTCTTC. Translation: CASSSEVEQFF. The chain recombines TRBV27 with TRBJ2-1; a possible D gene is TRBD2 (5 bases). V was pared by 4 bases and J by 9 bases, with 7 bases between. The CDR3 sequence is 11 residues long. Germline CDR1 and CDR2: MNHEY and SMNVEV (reference sequence).

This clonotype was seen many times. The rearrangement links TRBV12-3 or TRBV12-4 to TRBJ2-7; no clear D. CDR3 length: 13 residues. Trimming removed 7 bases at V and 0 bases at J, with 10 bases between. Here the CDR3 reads CASTRFNSYEQYF. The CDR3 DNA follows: TGTGCCAGCACCCGATTCAACTCCTACGAGCAGTACTTC.

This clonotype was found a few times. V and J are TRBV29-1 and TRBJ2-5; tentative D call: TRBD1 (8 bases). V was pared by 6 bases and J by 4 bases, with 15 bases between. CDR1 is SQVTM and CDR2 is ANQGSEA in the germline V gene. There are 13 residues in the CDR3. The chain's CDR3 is CSVQQGGGETQYF. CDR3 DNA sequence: TGCAGCGTACAACAGGGGGGGGGAGAGACCCAGTACTTC.

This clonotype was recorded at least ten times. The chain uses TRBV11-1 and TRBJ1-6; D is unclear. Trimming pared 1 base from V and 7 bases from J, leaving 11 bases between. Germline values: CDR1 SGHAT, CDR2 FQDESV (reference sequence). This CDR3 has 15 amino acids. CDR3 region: CASSLETDQNSPLHF. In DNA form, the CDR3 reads TGTGCCAGCAGCTTAGAGACGGACCAAAATTCACCCCTCCACTTT.

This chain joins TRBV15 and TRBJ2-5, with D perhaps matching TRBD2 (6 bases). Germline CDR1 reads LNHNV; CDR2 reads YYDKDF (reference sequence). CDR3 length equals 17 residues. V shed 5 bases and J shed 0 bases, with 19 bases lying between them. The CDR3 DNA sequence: TGTGCCACCAGCTCTCGCCTTACCCGGGACTACCAAGAGACCCAGTACTTC. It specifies CATSSRLTRDYQETQYF.

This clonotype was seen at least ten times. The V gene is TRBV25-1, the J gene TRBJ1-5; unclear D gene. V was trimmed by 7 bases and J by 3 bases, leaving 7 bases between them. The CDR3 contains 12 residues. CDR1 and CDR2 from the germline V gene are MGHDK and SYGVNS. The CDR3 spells CASTQDNQPQHF. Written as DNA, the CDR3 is TGTGCCAGCACTCAGGACAATCAGCCCCAGCATTTT.

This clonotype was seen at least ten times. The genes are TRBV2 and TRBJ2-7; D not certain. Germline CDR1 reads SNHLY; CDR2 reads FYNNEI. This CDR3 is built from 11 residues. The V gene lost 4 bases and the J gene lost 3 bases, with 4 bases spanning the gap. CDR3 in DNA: TGTGCCAGCAGTGGCAGCTACGAGCAGTACGTC. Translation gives CASSGSYEQYV.

CDR3 bases: TGTGCCAGCAGCGGGGTCGATGGCTACACCTTC. Its protein is CASSGVDGYTF. The chain joins TRBV5-4 to TRBJ1-2; D gene unclear. The CDR3 is 11 residues long. Trimming took 4 bases from V and 6 from J, leaving 7 bases between them. Per the germline V gene, CDR1 is SGHNT and CDR2 is YYREEE (reference sequence).

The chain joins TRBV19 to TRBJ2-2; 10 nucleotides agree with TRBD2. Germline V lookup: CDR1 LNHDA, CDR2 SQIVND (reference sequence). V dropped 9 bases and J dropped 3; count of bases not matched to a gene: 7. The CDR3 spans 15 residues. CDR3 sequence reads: CASLAGELYTGELFF. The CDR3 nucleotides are TGTGCCAGCCTAGCGGGAGAGCTATACACCGGGGAGCTGTTTTTT.

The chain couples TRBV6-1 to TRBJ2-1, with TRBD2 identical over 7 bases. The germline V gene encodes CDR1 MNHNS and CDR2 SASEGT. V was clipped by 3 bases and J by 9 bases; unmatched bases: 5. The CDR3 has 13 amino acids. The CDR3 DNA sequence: TGTGCCAGCAGTGAGGTCCGGGGGGTTGAGCAGTTCTTC. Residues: CASSEVRGVEQFF.

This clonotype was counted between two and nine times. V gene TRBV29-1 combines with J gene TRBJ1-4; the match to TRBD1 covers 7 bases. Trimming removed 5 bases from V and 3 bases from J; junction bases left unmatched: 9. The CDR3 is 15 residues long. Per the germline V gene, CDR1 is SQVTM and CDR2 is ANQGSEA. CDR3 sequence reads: CSVFASGTANEKLFF. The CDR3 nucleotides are TGCAGCGTTTTCGCCTCAGGGACAGCTAATGAAAAACTGTTTTTT.

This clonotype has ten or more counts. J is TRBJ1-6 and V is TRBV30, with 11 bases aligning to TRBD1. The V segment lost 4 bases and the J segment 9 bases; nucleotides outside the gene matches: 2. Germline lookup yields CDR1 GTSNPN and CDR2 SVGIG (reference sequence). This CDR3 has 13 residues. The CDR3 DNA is TGTGCCTGGAAGGGACAGGGGGTTTCACCCCTCCACTTT. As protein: CAWKGQGVSPLHF.

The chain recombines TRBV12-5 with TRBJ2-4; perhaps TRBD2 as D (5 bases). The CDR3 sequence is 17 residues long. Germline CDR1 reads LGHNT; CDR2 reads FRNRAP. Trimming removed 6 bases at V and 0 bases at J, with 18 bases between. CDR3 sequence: CASGRPLEGLAKNIQYF. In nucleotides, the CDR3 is TGTGCTAGTGGCCGCCCCTTAGAGGGCCTAGCCAAAAACATTCAGTACTTC.

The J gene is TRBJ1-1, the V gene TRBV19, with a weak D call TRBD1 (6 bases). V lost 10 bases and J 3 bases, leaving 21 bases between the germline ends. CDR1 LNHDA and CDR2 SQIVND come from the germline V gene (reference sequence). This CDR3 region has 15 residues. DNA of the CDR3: TGTGCCACCTCCGCAACAACAGGGTCAGACACTGAAGCTTTCTTT. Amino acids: CATSATTGSDTEAFF.

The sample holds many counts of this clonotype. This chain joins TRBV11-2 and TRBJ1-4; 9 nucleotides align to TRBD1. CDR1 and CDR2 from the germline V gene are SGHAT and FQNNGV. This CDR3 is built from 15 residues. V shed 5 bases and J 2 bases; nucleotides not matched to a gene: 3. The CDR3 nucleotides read TGTGCCAGCAGCCAGGACAGGGGCACTAATGAAAAACTGTTTTTT. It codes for CASSQDRGTNEKLFF.

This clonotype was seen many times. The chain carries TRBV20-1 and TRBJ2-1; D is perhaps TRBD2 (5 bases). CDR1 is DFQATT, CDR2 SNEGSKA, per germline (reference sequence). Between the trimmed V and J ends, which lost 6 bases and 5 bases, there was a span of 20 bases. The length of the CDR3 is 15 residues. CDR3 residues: CSASPIGLWNNEQFF. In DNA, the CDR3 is TGCAGTGCCTCCCCTATAGGACTCTGGAACAATGAGCAGTTCTTC.

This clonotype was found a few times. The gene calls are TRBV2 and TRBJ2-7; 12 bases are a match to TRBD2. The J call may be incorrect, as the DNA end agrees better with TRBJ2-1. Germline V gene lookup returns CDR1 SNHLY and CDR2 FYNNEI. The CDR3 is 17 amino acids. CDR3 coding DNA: TGTGCCAGCAGTCCCGGACTAGCGGGATGGAGCTCCTACGAGCAGTTCTTC. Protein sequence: CASSPGLAGWSSYEQFF.

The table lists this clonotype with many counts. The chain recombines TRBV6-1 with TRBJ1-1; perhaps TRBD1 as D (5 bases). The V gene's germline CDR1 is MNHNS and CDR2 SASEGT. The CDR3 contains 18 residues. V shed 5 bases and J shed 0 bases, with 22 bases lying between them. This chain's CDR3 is CASSLREGWKSMNTEAFF. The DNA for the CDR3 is TGTGCCAGCAGTCTCCGGGAGGGGTGGAAATCCATGAACACTGAAGCTTTCTTT.

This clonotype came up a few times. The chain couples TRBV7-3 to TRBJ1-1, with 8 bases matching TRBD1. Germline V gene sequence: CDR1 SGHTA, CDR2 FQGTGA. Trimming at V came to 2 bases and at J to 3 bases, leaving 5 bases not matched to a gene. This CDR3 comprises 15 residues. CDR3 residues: CASSLQGARDTEAFF. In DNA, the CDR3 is TGTGCCAGCAGCTTACAGGGGGCGAGGGACACTGAAGCTTTCTTT.